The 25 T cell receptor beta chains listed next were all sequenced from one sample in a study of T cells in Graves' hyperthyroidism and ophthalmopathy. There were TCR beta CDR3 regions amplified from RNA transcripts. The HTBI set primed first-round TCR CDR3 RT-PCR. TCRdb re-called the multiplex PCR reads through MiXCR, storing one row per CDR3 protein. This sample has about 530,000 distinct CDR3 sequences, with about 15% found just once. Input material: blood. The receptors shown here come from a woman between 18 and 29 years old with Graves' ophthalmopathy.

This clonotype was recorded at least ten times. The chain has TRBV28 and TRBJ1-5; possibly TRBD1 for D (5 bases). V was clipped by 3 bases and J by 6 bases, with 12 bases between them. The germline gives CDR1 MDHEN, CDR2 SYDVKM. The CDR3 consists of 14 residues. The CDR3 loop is CASSLRQGVQPQHF. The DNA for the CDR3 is TGTGCCAGCAGTTTGAGGCAGGGTGTTCAGCCCCAGCATTTT.

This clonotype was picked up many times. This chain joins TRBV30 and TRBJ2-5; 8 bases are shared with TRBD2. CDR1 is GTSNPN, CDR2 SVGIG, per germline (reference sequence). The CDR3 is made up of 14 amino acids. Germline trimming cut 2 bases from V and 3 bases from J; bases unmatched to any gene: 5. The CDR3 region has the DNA TGTGCCTGGAGTCCGGGACTAGTTAAAGAGACCCAGTACTTC. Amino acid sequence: CAWSPGLVKETQYF.

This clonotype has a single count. Here the CDR3 DNA reads TGTGCCAGCTCACCGGGGACGGAATCACCCCTCCACTTT. Amino acid sequence: CASSPGTESPLHF. This rearrangement joins TRBV18 to TRBJ1-6; D possibly corresponds to TRBD1 (5 bases). The germline V gene has CDR1 KGHSH and CDR2 LQKENI. The length of the CDR3 is 13 residues. Deletions cut 3 bases from V and 10 bases from J, with 10 bases between.

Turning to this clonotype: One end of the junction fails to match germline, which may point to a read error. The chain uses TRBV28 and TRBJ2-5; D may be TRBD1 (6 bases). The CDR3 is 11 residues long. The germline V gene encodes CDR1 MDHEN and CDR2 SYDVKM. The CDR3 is CASKTGPVWDF. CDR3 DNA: TGTGCCAGCAAAACAGGGCCCGTGTGGGACTTC.

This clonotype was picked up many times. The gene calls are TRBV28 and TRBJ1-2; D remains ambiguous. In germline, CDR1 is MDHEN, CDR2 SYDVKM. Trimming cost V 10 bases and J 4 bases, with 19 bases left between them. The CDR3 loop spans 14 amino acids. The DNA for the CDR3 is TGTGCCACTCTTAAGGAATCCCTAGCCTATGGCTACACCTTC. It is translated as CATLKESLAYGYTF.

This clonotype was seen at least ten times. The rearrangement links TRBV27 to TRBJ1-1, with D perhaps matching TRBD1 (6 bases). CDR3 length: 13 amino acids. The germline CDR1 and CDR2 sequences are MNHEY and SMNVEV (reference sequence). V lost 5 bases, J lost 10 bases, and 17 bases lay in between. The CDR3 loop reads CASSGQGPNGAFF. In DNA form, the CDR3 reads TGTGCCAGCAGTGGGCAGGGGCCAAATGGAGCTTTCTTT.

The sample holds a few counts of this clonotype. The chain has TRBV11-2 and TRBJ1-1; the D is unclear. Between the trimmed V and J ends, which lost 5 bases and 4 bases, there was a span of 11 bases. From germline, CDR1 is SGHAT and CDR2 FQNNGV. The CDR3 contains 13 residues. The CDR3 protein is CASSPFQATEAFF. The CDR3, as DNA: TGTGCCAGCAGCCCATTCCAGGCCACTGAAGCTTTCTTT.

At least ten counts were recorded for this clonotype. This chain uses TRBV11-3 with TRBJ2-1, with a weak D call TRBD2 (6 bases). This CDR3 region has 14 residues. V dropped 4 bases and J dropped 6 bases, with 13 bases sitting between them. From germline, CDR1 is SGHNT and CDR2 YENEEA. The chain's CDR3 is CASSSTSGSNEQFF. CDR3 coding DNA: TGTGCCAGCAGCTCGACTAGTGGAAGCAATGAGCAGTTCTTC.

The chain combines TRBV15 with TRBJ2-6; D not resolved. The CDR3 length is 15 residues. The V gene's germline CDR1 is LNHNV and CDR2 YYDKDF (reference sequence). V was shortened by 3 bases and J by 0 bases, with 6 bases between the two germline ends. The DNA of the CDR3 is TGTGCCACCAGCAGTGGAAACTCTGGGGCCAACGTCCTGACTTTC. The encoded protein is CATSSGNSGANVLTF.

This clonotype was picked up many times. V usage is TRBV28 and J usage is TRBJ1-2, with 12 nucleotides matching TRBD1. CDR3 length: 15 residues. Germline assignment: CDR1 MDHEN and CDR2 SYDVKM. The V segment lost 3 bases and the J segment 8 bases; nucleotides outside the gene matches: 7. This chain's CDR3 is CASSFLGQGARGYTF. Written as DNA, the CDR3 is TGTGCCAGCAGTTTTTTGGGACAGGGGGCGAGAGGCTACACCTTC.

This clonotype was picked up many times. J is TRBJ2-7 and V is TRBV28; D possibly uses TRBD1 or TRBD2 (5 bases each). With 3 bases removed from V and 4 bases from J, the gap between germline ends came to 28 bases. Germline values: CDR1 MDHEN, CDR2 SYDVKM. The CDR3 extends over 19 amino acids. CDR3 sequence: CASSFRGRGYGDGAYEQYF. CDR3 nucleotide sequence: TGTGCCAGCAGTTTTCGGGGTCGAGGTTACGGTGATGGGGCGTACGAGCAGTACTTC.

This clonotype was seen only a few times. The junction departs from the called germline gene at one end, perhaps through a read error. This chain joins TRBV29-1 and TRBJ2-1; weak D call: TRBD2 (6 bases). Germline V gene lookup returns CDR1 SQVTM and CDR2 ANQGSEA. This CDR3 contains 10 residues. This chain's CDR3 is CSGHYNEQFF. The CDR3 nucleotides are TGTAGCGGACACTACAATGAGCAGTTCTTC.

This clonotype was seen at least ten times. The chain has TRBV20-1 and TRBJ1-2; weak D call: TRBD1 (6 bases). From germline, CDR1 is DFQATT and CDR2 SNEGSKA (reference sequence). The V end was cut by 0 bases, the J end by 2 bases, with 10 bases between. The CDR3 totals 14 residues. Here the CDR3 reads CSARDGGRNYGYTF. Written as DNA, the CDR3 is TGCAGTGCTAGAGATGGGGGCCGAAACTATGGCTACACCTTC.

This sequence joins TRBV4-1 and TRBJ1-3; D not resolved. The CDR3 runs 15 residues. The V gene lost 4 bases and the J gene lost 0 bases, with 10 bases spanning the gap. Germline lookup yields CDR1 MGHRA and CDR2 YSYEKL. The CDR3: CASSRGFLSGNTIYF. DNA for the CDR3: TGCGCCAGCAGCCGCGGATTCCTCTCTGGAAACACCATATATTTT.

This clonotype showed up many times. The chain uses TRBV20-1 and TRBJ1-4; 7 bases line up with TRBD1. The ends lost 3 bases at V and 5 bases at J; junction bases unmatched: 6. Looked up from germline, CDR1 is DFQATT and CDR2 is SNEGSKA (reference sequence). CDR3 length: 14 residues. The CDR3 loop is CSASPTGWNEKLFF. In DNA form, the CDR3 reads TGCAGTGCTAGCCCGACAGGGTGGAATGAAAAACTGTTTTTT.

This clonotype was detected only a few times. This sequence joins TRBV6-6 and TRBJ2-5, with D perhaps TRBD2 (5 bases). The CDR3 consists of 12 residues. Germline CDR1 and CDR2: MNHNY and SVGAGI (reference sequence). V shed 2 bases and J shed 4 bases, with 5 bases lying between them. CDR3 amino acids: CASSYGGETQYF. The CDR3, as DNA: TGTGCCAGCAGTTACGGAGGAGAGACCCAGTACTTC.

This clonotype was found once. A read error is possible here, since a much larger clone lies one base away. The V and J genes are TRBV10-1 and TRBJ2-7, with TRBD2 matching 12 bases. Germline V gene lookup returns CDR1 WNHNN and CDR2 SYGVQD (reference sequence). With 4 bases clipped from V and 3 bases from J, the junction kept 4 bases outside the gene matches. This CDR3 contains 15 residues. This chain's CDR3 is CASSGTSGRRYEQYF. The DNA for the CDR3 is TGCGCCAGCAGTGGAACTAGCGGGAGGCGCTACGAGCAGTACTTC.

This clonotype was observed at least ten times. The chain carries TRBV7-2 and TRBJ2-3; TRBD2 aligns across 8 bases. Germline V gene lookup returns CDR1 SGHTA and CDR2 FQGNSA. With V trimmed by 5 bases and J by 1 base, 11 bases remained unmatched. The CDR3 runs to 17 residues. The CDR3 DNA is TGTGCCAGCAGCCCCCCAGGGGCGGGAGGCGGCACAGATACGCAGTATTTT. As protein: CASSPPGAGGGTDTQYF.

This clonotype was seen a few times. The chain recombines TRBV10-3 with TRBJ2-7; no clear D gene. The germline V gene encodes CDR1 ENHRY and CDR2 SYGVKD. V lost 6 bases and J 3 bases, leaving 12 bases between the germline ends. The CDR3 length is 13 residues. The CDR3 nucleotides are TGTGCCATCAGGGGTGAAGAACTCTACGAGCAGTACTTC. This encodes CAIRGEELYEQYF.

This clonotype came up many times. CDR3 bases: TGTGCCAGCAGTACACCGCAGGAAAGCAATCAGCCCCAGCATTTT. Its protein is CASSTPQESNQPQHF. The V call is TRBV28, the J call TRBJ1-5; D is undetermined. Trimming pared 5 bases from V and 1 base from J, leaving 12 bases between. The CDR3 has 15 amino acids. Germline loops: CDR1 MDHEN, CDR2 SYDVKM.

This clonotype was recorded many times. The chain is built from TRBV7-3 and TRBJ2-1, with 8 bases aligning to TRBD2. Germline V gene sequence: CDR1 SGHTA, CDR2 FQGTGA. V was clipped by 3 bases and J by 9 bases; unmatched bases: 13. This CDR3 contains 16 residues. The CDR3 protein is CASSFIREGRGGEQFF. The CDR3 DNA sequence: TGTGCCAGCAGCTTTATACGGGAGGGCCGGGGCGGTGAGCAGTTCTTC.

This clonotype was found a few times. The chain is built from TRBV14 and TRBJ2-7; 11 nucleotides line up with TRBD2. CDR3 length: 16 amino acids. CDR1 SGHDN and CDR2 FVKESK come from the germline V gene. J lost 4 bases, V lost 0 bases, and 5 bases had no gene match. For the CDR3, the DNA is TGTGCCAGCAGCCAAGATCCGGCTAGCGGGGGGTACGAGCAGTACTTC. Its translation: CASSQDPASGGYEQYF.

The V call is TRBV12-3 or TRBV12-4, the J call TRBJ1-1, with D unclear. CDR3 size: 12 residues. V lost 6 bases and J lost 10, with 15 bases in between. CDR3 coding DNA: TGTGCCAGCAGGGAGAGCACGCGGAGAGCTTTCTTT. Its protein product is CASRESTRRAFF.

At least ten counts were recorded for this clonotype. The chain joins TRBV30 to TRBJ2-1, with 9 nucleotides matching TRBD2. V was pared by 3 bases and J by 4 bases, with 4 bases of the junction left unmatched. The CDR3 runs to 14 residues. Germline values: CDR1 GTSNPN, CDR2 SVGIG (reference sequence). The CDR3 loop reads CAWSNSGSYNEQFF. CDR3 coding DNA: TGTGCCTGGAGCAATAGCGGGAGTTACAATGAGCAGTTCTTC.

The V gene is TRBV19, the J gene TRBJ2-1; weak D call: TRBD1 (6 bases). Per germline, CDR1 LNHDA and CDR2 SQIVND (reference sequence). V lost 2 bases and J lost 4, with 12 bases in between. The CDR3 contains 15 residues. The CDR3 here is CASSILETGYNEQFF. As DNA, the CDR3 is TGTGCCAGTAGTATACTGGAGACAGGATACAATGAGCAGTTCTTC.